This T cell receptor (beta chain) stems from a study of OX40 agonist ivuxolimab in advanced cancers. Across the study: Clinicians treated patients with ivuxolimab, an agonistic anti-OX40 (CD134) antibody. The dose-escalation group included hepatocellular carcinoma, melanoma, renal cell carcinoma and head and neck cancer.

This clone was counted a few times. Sequencing was performed with immunoSEQ multiplex PCR; in TCRdb, only in-frame clones are kept and a portion is missing. The sample contains 60,000 or so clones, over 65% of which appear only once. CDR1 is SGHNT, CDR2 YYREEE, per germline (reference sequence). The CDR3 consists of 15 residues. The V gene lost 2 bases and the J gene lost 7 bases, with 16 bases spanning the gap. Baseline was the first blood sampling point, followed by cycle 4 day 1 and cycle 7 day 1. Source: CD4+ or CD8+ T cells sorted from blood, taken in a trial of the OX40 agonist ivuxolimab. The receptor comes from an adult with an advanced solid tumor such as melanoma, head and neck, liver or kidney cancer. The J gene is TRBJ1-3, the V gene TRBV5-4, with TRBD1 as a possible D gene (5 bases). CDR3 loop: CASSFGSGSGNTIYF. Here the CDR3 DNA reads TGTGCCAGCAGCTTTGGATCAGGTTCAGGGAACACCATATATTTT.